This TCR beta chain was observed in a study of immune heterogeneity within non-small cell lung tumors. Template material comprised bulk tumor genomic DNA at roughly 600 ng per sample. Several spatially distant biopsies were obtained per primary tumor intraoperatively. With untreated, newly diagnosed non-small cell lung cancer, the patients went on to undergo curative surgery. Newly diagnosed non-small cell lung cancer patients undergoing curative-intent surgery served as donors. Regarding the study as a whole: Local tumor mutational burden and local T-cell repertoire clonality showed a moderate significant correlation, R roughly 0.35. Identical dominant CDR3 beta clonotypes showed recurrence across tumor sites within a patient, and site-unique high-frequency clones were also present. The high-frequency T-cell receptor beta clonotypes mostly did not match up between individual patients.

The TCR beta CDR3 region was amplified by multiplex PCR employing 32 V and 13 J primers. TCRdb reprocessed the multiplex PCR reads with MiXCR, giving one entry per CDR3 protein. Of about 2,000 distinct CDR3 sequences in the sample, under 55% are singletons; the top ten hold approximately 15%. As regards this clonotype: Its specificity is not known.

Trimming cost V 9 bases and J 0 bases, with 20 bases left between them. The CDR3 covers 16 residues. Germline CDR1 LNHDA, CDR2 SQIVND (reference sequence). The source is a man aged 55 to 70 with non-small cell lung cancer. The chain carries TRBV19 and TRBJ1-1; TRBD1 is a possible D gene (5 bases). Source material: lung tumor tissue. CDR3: CASALLGAGLNTEAFF. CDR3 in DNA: TGTGCCAGCGCACTACTAGGGGCAGGGCTGAACACTGAAGCTTTCTTT.